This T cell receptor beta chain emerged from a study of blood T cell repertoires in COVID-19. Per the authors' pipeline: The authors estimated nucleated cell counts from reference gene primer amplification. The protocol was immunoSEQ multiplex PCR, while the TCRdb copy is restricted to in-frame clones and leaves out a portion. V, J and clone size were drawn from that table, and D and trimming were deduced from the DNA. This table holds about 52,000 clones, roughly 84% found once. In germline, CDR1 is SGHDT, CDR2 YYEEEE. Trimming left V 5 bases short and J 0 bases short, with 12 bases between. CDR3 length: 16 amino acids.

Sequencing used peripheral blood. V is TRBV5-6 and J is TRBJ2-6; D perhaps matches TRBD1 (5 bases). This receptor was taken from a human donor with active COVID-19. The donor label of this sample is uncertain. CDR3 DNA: TGTGCCAGCAGTACCTGGACATACTCTGGGGCCAACGTCCTGACTTTC. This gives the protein CASSTWTYSGANVLTF. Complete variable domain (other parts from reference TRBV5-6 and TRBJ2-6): DAGVTQSPTHLIKTRGQQVTLRCSPKSGHDTVSWYQQALGQGPQFIFQYYEEEERQRGNFPDRFSGHQFPNYSSELNVNALLLGDSALYLCASSTWTYSGANVLTFGAGSRLTVL.